What follows are 25 T cell receptor beta chains derived from one specimen sequenced in a study of graft-versus-host responses after intestinal transplantation. Sequenced by immunoSEQ multiplex PCR; TCRdb stores in-frame clones only, minus some. Among about 97,000 clones listed, 75% to 95% were seen once. These receptors have no known antigen. The source material was unstimulated CD4+ T cells sorted from spleen or lymph node cells, sampled before transplant. The receptors shown here come from a human donor who was the organ donor for an intestinal transplant.

CDR3 coding DNA: TGTGCCAGCAGTGGATCGACAGGGGGCTTGACAGATACGCAGTATTTT. This translates into CASSGSTGGLTDTQYF. The chain carries TRBV6-6 and TRBJ2-3; 10 nucleotides align to TRBD1. The length of the CDR3 is 16 residues. After removal of 5 bases from V and 3 bases from J, the junction contained 8 bases not matched to a gene. In germline, CDR1 is MNHNY, CDR2 SVGAGI (reference sequence).

This chain uses TRBV4-3 with TRBJ2-5; D not resolved. TRBJ2-7 explains the end of the DNA better; the J call may be wrong. Germline assignment: CDR1 LGHNA and CDR2 YSLEER. The CDR3 length is 14 residues. The CDR3 bases are TGCGCCAGCAGCCAAGTCGAGAGCTCCTACGAGCAGTACTTC. Protein sequence: CASSQVESSYEQYF.

The chain links TRBV13 to TRBJ1-1, with TRBD1 identical over 8 bases. V shed 4 bases, J shed 3 bases, and the junction held 10 bases outside the gene matches. Germline loops: CDR1 PRHDT, CDR2 FYEKMQ (reference sequence). This CDR3 is 16 amino acids long. The CDR3 reads CASSSTTTGADTEAFF. CDR3 bases: TGTGCCAGCAGCTCAACCACGACAGGGGCTGACACTGAAGCTTTCTTT.

The chain has TRBV7-3 and TRBJ2-5; a weak D match, TRBD2 (6 bases). The germline V gene has CDR1 SGHTA and CDR2 FQGTGA. This CDR3 has 14 residues. Trimming left V 1 base short and J 5 bases short, with 11 bases between. Here the CDR3 reads CASSLNPGDETQYF. CDR3 DNA: TGTGCCAGCAGCTTAAATCCGGGGGACGAGACCCAGTACTTC. The full variable domain, completed using reference TRBV7-3 and TRBJ2-5, is GAGVSQTPSNKVTEKGKYVELRCDPISGHTALYWYRQSLGQGPEFLIYFQGTGAADDSGLPNDRFFAVRPEGSVSTLKIQRTERGDSAVYLCASSLNPGDETQYFGPGTRLLVL.

V is TRBV9 and J is TRBJ2-5, with D perhaps matching TRBD2 (5 bases). The germline CDR1 and CDR2 sequences are SGDLS and YYNGEE. The CDR3 spans 15 residues. Trimming pared 0 bases from V and 2 bases from J, leaving 11 bases between. CDR3 sequence (DNA): TGTGCCAGCAGCGTAGACTCGGGGTTTCAAGAGACCCAGTACTTC. It codes for CASSVDSGFQETQYF.

The rearrangement links TRBV7-9 to TRBJ1-2; D is perhaps TRBD1 (5 bases). Between the trimmed V and J ends, which lost 5 bases and 6 bases, there was a span of 25 bases. Germline loops: CDR1 SEHNR, CDR2 FQNEAQ (reference sequence). This CDR3 has 17 residues. CDR3 nucleotide sequence: TGTGCCAGCAGCCTCTGGGAAGGGGCCCCCTTGGGTGATGGCTACACCTTC. This encodes CASSLWEGAPLGDGYTF.

Here the CDR3 DNA reads TGTGCCAGCAGTCCCCCAGGGGTACATAGCAATCAGCCCCAGCATTTT. It codes for CASSPPGVHSNQPQHF. J is TRBJ1-5 and V is TRBV6-4; D is possibly TRBD1 (6 bases). V was clipped by 5 bases and J by 0 bases, with 14 bases between them. This CDR3 spans 16 amino acids. The germline CDR1 and CDR2 sequences are MRHNA and SNTAGT.

The chain couples TRBV7-9 to TRBJ1-2; 9 nucleotides line up with TRBD1. The CDR3 runs to 15 residues. The germline CDR1 and CDR2 sequences are SEHNR and FQNEAQ (reference sequence). With V trimmed by 4 bases and J by 4 bases, 7 bases remained unmatched. CDR3: CASSSTTGGSYGYTF. CDR3 DNA: TGTGCCAGCAGCTCCACGACAGGGGGGAGCTATGGCTACACCTTC.

J is TRBJ2-3 and V is TRBV4-2; a possible D gene is TRBD2 (7 bases). The CDR3 is 17 amino acids. The germline V and J ends were trimmed by 3 bases and 2 bases, with 18 bases remaining between them. Germline-derived CDR1 and CDR2 are LGHNA and YNFKEQ. The CDR3 protein is CASSQGLRGALTDTQYF. CDR3 nucleotides: TGTGCCAGCAGCCAGGGCCTTCGGGGGGCCCTCACAGATACGCAGTATTTT.

The rearrangement uses TRBV6-6 and TRBJ2-2, with TRBD2 as a possible D gene (6 bases). CDR1 and CDR2 (germline): MNHNY, SVGAGI (reference sequence). This CDR3 is built from 14 residues. V was pared by 5 bases and J by 2 bases, with 9 bases between. Here the CDR3 reads CASSAGGNTGELFF. The DNA of the CDR3 is TGTGCCAGCAGTGCCGGGGGAAACACCGGGGAGCTGTTTTTT.

V and J are TRBV10-3 and TRBJ2-7, with TRBD2 matching 7 bases. The ends lost 4 bases at V and 2 bases at J; junction bases unmatched: 11. The CDR3 length is 16 residues. Germline assignment: CDR1 ENHRY and CDR2 SYGVKD. This chain's CDR3 is CAISGGGAGAPYEQYF. The DNA for the CDR3 is TGTGCCATCAGTGGGGGGGGAGCGGGCGCTCCCTACGAGCAGTACTTC.

This clone has only one observation. The chain is built from TRBV30 and TRBJ2-3, with 8 bases aligning to TRBD2. CDR1 GTSNPN and CDR2 SVGIG come from the germline V gene (reference sequence). The V segment lost 4 bases and the J segment 4 bases; nucleotides outside the gene matches: 10. The CDR3 extends over 15 amino acids. CDR3 DNA sequence: TGTGCCTGGAACGGCGGGGGGCCGAGGTCAGATACGCAGTATTTT. Protein: CAWNGGGPRSDTQYF.

This clone was counted once. V usage is TRBV15 and J usage is TRBJ2-7, with TRBD1 identical over 9 bases. Germline values: CDR1 LNHNV, CDR2 YYDKDF (reference sequence). Trimming took 3 bases from V and 2 from J; bases not matched to a gene: 2. This CDR3 region has 14 residues. CDR3: CATSSRDRAYEQYF. In DNA form, the CDR3 reads TGTGCCACCAGCAGTCGGGACAGGGCCTACGAGCAGTACTTC.

Only one count was recorded for this clone. The J gene is TRBJ2-5, the V gene TRBV7-9, with a possible D match to TRBD2 (7 bases). The germline V and J ends were trimmed by 5 bases and 5 bases, with 18 bases remaining between them. Germline V gene sequence: CDR1 SEHNR, CDR2 FQNEAQ (reference sequence). This CDR3 contains 15 residues. CDR3 DNA sequence: TGTGCCAGCAGCCTATTGGGGGGGCGCGGCGAGACCCAGTACTTC. Encoded protein: CASSLLGGRGETQYF. The whole variable domain, filled in from reference TRBV7-9 and TRBJ2-5, reads DTGVSQNPRHKITKRGQNVTFRCDPISEHNRLYWYRQTLGQGPEFLTYFQNEAQLEKSRLLSDRFSAERPKGSFSTLEIQRTEQGDSAMYLCASSLLGGRGETQYFGPGTRLLVL.

The chain joins TRBV30 to TRBJ2-2; TRBD1 might be the D (5 bases). V was pared by 1 base and J by 3 bases, with 12 bases between. This CDR3 region has 15 residues. The germline CDR1 and CDR2 sequences are GTSNPN and SVGIG (reference sequence). The CDR3 region is CAWSGRGGHTGELFF. CDR3 coding DNA: TGTGCCTGGAGTGGTAGGGGCGGTCACACCGGGGAGCTGTTTTTT.

The V call is TRBV27, the J call TRBJ2-7; TRBD1 agrees at 11 bases. Trimming removed 5 bases from V and 6 bases from J; junction bases left unmatched: 6. Per the germline V gene, CDR1 is MNHEY and CDR2 is SMNVEV (reference sequence). This CDR3 is built from 14 residues. The CDR3 region is CASSKRTGGGEQYF. The CDR3 region has the DNA TGTGCCAGCAGTAAACGGACAGGGGGCGGCGAGCAGTACTTC.

The chain carries TRBV5-1 and TRBJ2-3, with D tentatively TRBD2 (5 bases). Germline values: CDR1 SGHRS, CDR2 YFSETQ. V lost 0 bases and J lost 2, with 10 bases in between. The CDR3 extends over 15 amino acids. In nucleotides, the CDR3 is TGCGCCAGCAGCTTGGCCGGGGATGACACAGATACGCAGTATTTT. Translated: CASSLAGDDTDTQYF.

The gene calls are TRBV28 and TRBJ2-5; 9 bases align to TRBD2. Germline assignment: CDR1 MDHEN and CDR2 SYDVKM. This CDR3 has 15 residues. Trimming took 5 bases from V and 5 from J; bases not matched to a gene: 9. For the CDR3, the DNA is TGTGCCAGCAGTAGGTCGGGACTAGCTACGGAGACCCAGTACTTC. It codes for CASSRSGLATETQYF.

The genes are TRBV18 and TRBJ2-5; possibly TRBD2 for D (6 bases). V gave up 2 bases and J gave up 1 base, with 23 bases separating them. The CDR3 loop spans 19 amino acids. The V gene's germline CDR1 is KGHSH and CDR2 LQKENI. The CDR3 sequence: CASSPNWVGGVASQETQYF. CDR3 nucleotide sequence: TGTGCCAGCTCACCAAACTGGGTAGGCGGGGTGGCCTCCCAAGAGACCCAGTACTTC.

The sample holds one count of this clone. The V and J genes are TRBV2 and TRBJ2-4; possibly TRBD2 for D (6 bases). This CDR3 spans 17 amino acids. Germline loops: CDR1 SNHLY, CDR2 FYNNEI. Trimming cost V 6 bases and J 1 base, with 19 bases left between them. This chain's CDR3 is CASRGGDGSRAKNIQYF. CDR3 in DNA: TGTGCCAGCAGGGGAGGAGATGGGAGTAGGGCCAAAAACATTCAGTACTTC.

The chain carries TRBV11-3 and TRBJ1-4; no clear D gene. The germline V gene has CDR1 SGHNT and CDR2 YENEEA. The ends were cut back, 5 bases at V and 0 bases at J, with 19 bases in the middle. This CDR3 is 18 amino acids long. This chain's CDR3 is CASSPIVGTGTTNEKLFF. In nucleotides, the CDR3 is TGTGCCAGCAGCCCAATTGTGGGAACCGGGACAACTAATGAAAAACTGTTTTTT.

V gene TRBV4-2 combines with J gene TRBJ2-1; TRBD2 matches at 8 bases. V lost 1 base, J lost 5 bases, and 7 bases stayed unmatched. This CDR3 comprises 16 residues. CDR1 LGHNA and CDR2 YNFKEQ come from the germline V gene. CDR3 sequence reads: CASSQVGTSGHNEQFF. CDR3 nucleotide sequence: TGTGCCAGCAGCCAAGTAGGAACTAGCGGCCACAATGAGCAGTTCTTC.

V and J are TRBV7-2 and TRBJ1-2; maybe TRBD1 (5 bases). From germline, CDR1 is SGHTA and CDR2 FQGNSA. CDR3 length equals 12 residues. The ends were cut back, 11 bases at V and 2 bases at J, with 12 bases in the middle. CDR3 bases: TGTGCCGGCGGGGGGATGAACTATGGCTACACCTTC. It codes for CAGGGMNYGYTF.

This chain links TRBV6-1 with TRBJ2-1; 12 bases fit TRBD2. Trimming cost V 1 base and J 2 bases; bases outside gene matches: 0. This CDR3 is 16 amino acids long. The germline V gene has CDR1 MNHNS and CDR2 SASEGT. CDR3 nucleotide sequence: TGTGCCAGCAGTGAAGGACTAGCGGGGGCCTACAATGAGCAGTTCTTC. Protein: CASSEGLAGAYNEQFF.

The gene calls are TRBV4-1 and TRBJ2-1; 7 bases fit TRBD2. The germline CDR1 and CDR2 sequences are MGHRA and YSYEKL. V lost 4 bases, J lost 4 bases, and 10 bases stayed unmatched. This CDR3 has 16 amino acids. The CDR3 is CASSPPPSGEYNEQFF. DNA of the CDR3: TGCGCCAGCAGCCCCCCCCCTAGCGGTGAATACAATGAGCAGTTCTTC.